This TCR beta chain is from a study of T cells in Graves' hyperthyroidism and ophthalmopathy. General study findings and limits: Ophthalmopathy stood apart from stable hyperthyroidism in a 13 V-J model.

For this clonotype: No antigen is known for it.

Authors of the study amplified TCR beta CDR3 regions from RNA transcripts. An initial round of RT-PCR targeting the TCR CDR3 relied on the HTBI primer set. Via MiXCR, TCRdb re-called the multiplex PCR reads, giving one row per CDR3 protein. The repertoire holds hundreds of thousands of distinct CDR3 sequences, with 20% to 25% as singletons. CDR1 LGHNA and CDR2 YNFKEQ come from the germline V gene. The CDR3 is made up of 15 amino acids. V shed 3 bases and J 4 bases; nucleotides not matched to a gene: 4. The receptor was isolated from a man aged 50 to 60 with Graves' hyperthyroidism. The genes are TRBV4-2 and TRBJ2-1; TRBD2 matches 9 bases. Sequenced: blood. For the CDR3, the DNA is TGTGCCAGCAGCCAGCTGGCGGGGGGGTACAATGAGCAGTTCTTC. Translation gives CASSQLAGGYNEQFF.